The rows below give T cell receptor beta chains drawn from one sample of a study of OX40 agonist ivuxolimab in advanced cancers. TCRdb's copy holds only in-frame clones and misses some; the assay was immunoSEQ multiplex PCR. The data contain about 50,000 clones, 60% to 85% of them singletons. The sample here was CD4+ or CD8+ T cells sorted from blood, taken in a trial of the OX40 agonist ivuxolimab. The receptors shown here come from an adult with an advanced solid tumor such as melanoma, head and neck, liver or kidney cancer. Each CDR3 is given with its conserved first and last residue. The D gene is left open where the match is weak. Some rows have no size entry. The others give once, few or many, or a class for an expanded clone.

NA TRBJ2-5 NA TRBV28 TGTGCCAGCAGCCCCACCTGGGGTAGCGTAGAGACCCAGTACTTC CASSPTWGSVETQYF
TRBD1 TRBJ2-3 NA TRBV12-5 TGTGCTAGTGGTTTGGGTCGGACAGGCGGCTTCACAGATACGCAGTATTTT CASGLGRTGGFTDTQYF
NA TRBJ1-2 few TRBV29-1 TGCAGCGTTGAAGATCGTACGAGAGGCGGCAATGGCTACACCTTC CSVEDRTRGGNGYTF
NA TRBJ1-1 NA TRBV30 TGTGCCTGGGGGGGGCAGGCGAACACTGAAGCTTTCTTT CAWGGQANTEAFF
NA TRBJ2-5 NA TRBV4-3 TGCGCCAGCAGCCAGACAGGTCGAGAGACCCAGTACTTC CASSQTGRETQYF
NA TRBJ1-2 NA TRBV5-4 TGTGCCAGCAGAAAAGGGTTAGCTAACTATGGCTACACCTTC CASRKGLANYGYTF
NA TRBJ2-1 NA TRBV27 TGTGCCAGCAGTTTATTTGGCCTGGGCGATGAGCAGTTCTTC CASSLFGLGDEQFF
NA TRBJ2-5 NA TRBV18 TGTGCCAGCGCCCTGGGAACAGTCCAAGAGACCCAGTACTTC CASALGTVQETQYF
TRBD1 TRBJ1-2 NA TRBV5-5 TGTGCCAGCAGCCCGGAACAGGGGGGTTTGAGAGGCTACACCTTC CASSPEQGGLRGYTF
NA TRBJ2-2 NA TRBV30 TGTGCCTGGAATAACAACTTAGGGGGAACCGGGGAGCTGTTTTTT CAWNNNLGGTGELFF
TRBD2 TRBJ2-7 few TRBV7-9 TGTGCCAGCAGCTTATCGAGTTTAGCGGGGGGGCTTGAGCAGTACTTC CASSLSSLAGGLEQYF
TRBD1 TRBJ1-5 once TRBV2 TGTGCCAGCGGGGGACAGGGGGGTTATCAGCCCCAGCATTTT CASGGQGGYQPQHF
NA TRBJ2-7 NA TRBV5-1 TGCGCCAGCAGCTTAACAGAGATTAGCTCCTACGAGCAGTACTTC CASSLTEISSYEQYF
NA TRBJ1-3 once TRBV6-4 TGTGCCAGCACCCCGTTCTGTGACTGGAGCTCTGGAAACACCATATATTTT CASTPFCDWSSGNTIYF
NA TRBJ1-1 once TRBV6-1 TGTGCCAGCAGTGACACCGGGAGGAAGACTGAAGCTTTCTTT CASSDTGRKTEAFF
NA TRBJ2-1 NA TRBV30 TGTGCCTGGAGCGGGAGCAACAATGAGCAGTTCTTC CAWSGSNNEQFF
NA TRBJ2-3 once TRBV6-6 TGTGCCAGCAGCCCCCGGACAGATACGCAGTATTTT CASSPRTDTQYF
NA TRBJ2-1 NA TRBV18 TGTGCCAGCTCACCACCGGTCAAAAATGAGCAGTTCTTC CASSPPVKNEQFF
NA TRBJ1-1 NA TRBV7-2 TGTGCCAGCAGCCCTTCGCAGGGGCGGAGTGCTGAAGCTTTCTTT CASSPSQGRSAEAFF
NA TRBJ2-7 NA TRBV7-3 TGTGCCAGCAGCTTACTCAGGGCGAGGGACTACGAGCAGTACTTC CASSLLRARDYEQYF
TRBD1 TRBJ2-7 NA TRBV7-9 TGTGCCAGCAGTTCTTACAGGGGGAACTTTGGAACCTACGAGCAGTACTTC CASSSYRGNFGTYEQYF
NA TRBJ2-1 NA TRBV14 TGTGCCAGCAGCCAAGGTGGAACTACCCTATACAATGAGCAGTTCTTC CASSQGGTTLYNEQFF
TRBD2 TRBJ2-1 NA TRBV6-1 TGTGCCAGCAGTGAAACTAGCGGGAGGGCCCTGTTCTTC CASSETSGRALFF
NA TRBJ1-1 NA TRBV28 TGTGCCAGCAGCCCTGGCGGCGGCGTGGGCACTGAAGCTTTCTTT CASSPGGGVGTEAFF
TRBD2 TRBJ2-3 NA TRBV6-4 TGTGCCAGCAGGGTCTTACTAGCGGCTACTAGCACAGATACGCAGTATTTT CASRVLLAATSTDTQYF
NA TRBJ1-2 NA TRBV4-3 TGCGCCAGCAGCCAGTCGACAGGAGAGAACTATGGCTACACCTTC CASSQSTGENYGYTF
TRBD2 TRBJ2-2 NA TRBV29-1 TGCAGCGTGAGAGCTAGCGGGGGCACCGGGGAGCTGTTTTTT CSVRASGGTGELFF
NA TRBJ2-2 NA TRBV9 TGTGCCAGCAGCGTAGTAGGGGTCCCAAACACCGGGGAGCTGTTTTTT CASSVVGVPNTGELFF
NA TRBJ1-4 once TRBV5-1 TGCGCCAGCAGCTTGCAAAGGGGCGCTGAGGAAAAACTGTTTTTT CASSLQRGAEEKLFF
NA TRBJ1-1 few TRBV6-5 TGTGCCAGCAGGAACACCGAAGCTTTCTTT CASRNTEAFF
NA TRBJ2-6 NA TRBV10-3 TGTGCCATCAGTGAGTCTTGGGGCTCCGGGGCCAACGTCCTGACTTTC CAISESWGSGANVLTF
NA TRBJ1-2 once TRBV27 TGTGCCAGCAGTTCGACGGCTCGCGGCTATGGCTACACCTTC CASSSTARGYGYTF
NA TRBJ1-6 NA TRBV9 TGTGCCAGCAGCGAAACGGGACAAGGTAATTCACCCCTCCACTTT CASSETGQGNSPLHF
NA TRBJ2-1 NA TRBV5-1 TGCGCCAGCAGCTTGGGCGACACCCAACGCTACAATGAGCAGTTCTTC CASSLGDTQRYNEQFF
NA TRBJ1-1 NA TRBV15 TGTGCCACCAGCACAGGACAGTCGAACACTGAAGCTTTCTTT CATSTGQSNTEAFF
TRBD1 TRBJ2-7 NA TRBV5-5 TGTGCCAGCAGCTGGACAGGCGACGAGCAGTACTTC CASSWTGDEQYF
NA TRBJ2-5 NA TRBV7-2 TGTGCCAGCAGCTTAGGGGCGGGGAAGGAGACCCAGTACTTC CASSLGAGKETQYF
NA TRBJ2-7 NA TRBV6-1 TGTGCCAGCAGTGTTAGGGAAGAGCAGTACTTC CASSVREEQYF
NA TRBJ2-3 NA TRBV19 TGTGCCAGTAGTATTGACCGCGGAGATACGCAGTATTTT CASSIDRGDTQYF
TRBD1 TRBJ2-7 NA TRBV4-3 TGCGCCAGCAGCCATCCGGGACAGGGATACGAGCAGTACTTC CASSHPGQGYEQYF
NA TRBJ1-5 NA TRBV12-2 TGTGCAAGTCGCGCGAAGATGAATCAGCCCCAGCATTTT CASRAKMNQPQHF
TRBD2 TRBJ2-1 few TRBV25-1 TGTGCCAGCAGTGAATATGGGAGGGAAAGGAATGAGCAGTTCTTC CASSEYGRERNEQFF
NA TRBJ2-7 NA TRBV7-2 TGTGCCAGCAGCTTTCAGGGTGGCAGCTCCTACGAGCAGTACTTC CASSFQGGSSYEQYF